The 10 T cell receptor beta chains below come from one sample, sequenced in a study of OX40 agonist ivuxolimab in advanced cancers. Method: immunoSEQ multiplex PCR; TCRdb's copy keeps in-frame clones and lacks some. In the table there are around 90,000 clones, around nine tenths of which are singletons. The sequences come from CD4+ or CD8+ T cells sorted from blood, collected in a trial of the OX40 agonist ivuxolimab. The receptor source for this set is an adult with an advanced solid tumor such as melanoma, head and neck, liver or kidney cancer.

The V call is TRBV6-1, the J call TRBJ2-7, with a possible D match to TRBD1 (6 bases). This CDR3 spans 17 amino acids. V shed 4 bases and J shed 5 bases, with 24 bases lying between them. From germline, CDR1 is MNHNS and CDR2 SASEGT. The CDR3 reads CASSAKPRGPPFDEQYF. The CDR3 nucleotides are TGTGCCAGCAGTGCCAAACCCAGGGGCCCGCCGTTCGACGAGCAGTACTTC.

This clone was seen a handful of times. The chain is built from TRBV30 and TRBJ2-1; 12 nucleotides line up with TRBD2. Per germline, CDR1 GTSNPN and CDR2 SVGIG (reference sequence). V lost 2 bases to trimming and J lost 6 bases; unmatched junction nucleotides: 5. The CDR3 spans 15 residues. The CDR3 coding sequence is TGTGCCTGGAGTCCGGGACTAGCGGGCATCAATGAGCAGTTCTTC. Encoded protein: CAWSPGLAGINEQFF.

The chain links TRBV2 to TRBJ2-1; D ambiguous. V was shortened by 4 bases and J by 2 bases, with 12 bases between the two germline ends. CDR3 length: 15 residues. The germline V gene has CDR1 SNHLY and CDR2 FYNNEI. CDR3 residues: CASSAAIGTYNEQFF. CDR3 coding DNA: TGTGCCAGCAGTGCCGCCATAGGAACCTACAATGAGCAGTTCTTC.

The chain joins TRBV1 to TRBJ2-3; TRBD2, the D gene given by the table, was not confirmed from the DNA. TRBV1 is noted as a pseudogene. The CDR3 is 15 amino acids. In DNA form, the CDR3 reads TGCACCAGCAGCCACGGGCGGGAGCGTCCAGATACGCAGTATTTT. Translated: CTSSHGRERPDTQYF.

For the CDR3, the DNA is TGCGCCAGCAGTGGACAGGGTGCTAATGAAAAACTGTTTTTT. Residues: CASSGQGANEKLFF. The chain recombines TRBV5-1 with TRBJ1-4; 8 bases fit TRBD1. The V segment lost 5 bases and the J segment 3 bases; nucleotides outside the gene matches: 3. The germline V gene has CDR1 SGHRS and CDR2 YFSETQ. The CDR3 spans 14 residues.

V is TRBV5-1 and J is TRBJ1-2, with TRBD1 matching over 9 bases. Germline V gene lookup returns CDR1 SGHRS and CDR2 YFSETQ. Trimming took 4 bases from V and 8 from J; bases not matched to a gene: 6. The CDR3 length is 13 residues. CDR3 in DNA: TGCGCCAGCAGCCCGGGACAGGGTGGCGGCTACACCTTC. Its protein product is CASSPGQGGGYTF.

The chain couples TRBV6-1 to TRBJ1-6, with D perhaps matching TRBD1 (5 bases). In germline, CDR1 is MNHNS, CDR2 SASEGT. Trimming removed 2 bases from V and 7 bases from J, with 9 bases in between. The length of the CDR3 is 14 residues. The CDR3 nucleotides are TGTGCCAGCAGTGAAAACGGGGGGAATTCACCCCTCCACTTT. Amino acids: CASSENGGNSPLHF.

This chain uses TRBV5-1 with TRBJ1-6, with 8 bases aligning to TRBD1. The CDR3 runs 12 residues. The germline gives CDR1 SGHRS, CDR2 YFSETQ. V dropped 7 bases and J dropped 8; count of bases not matched to a gene: 2. The CDR3 coding sequence is TGCGCCAGCTCGACAGGGGATTCACCCCTCCACTTT. Its protein is CASSTGDSPLHF.

The chain carries TRBV13 and TRBJ2-7; 11 positions agree with TRBD2. Trimming took 5 bases from V and 3 from J; bases not matched to a gene: 3. The CDR3 extends over 14 amino acids. Germline-derived CDR1 and CDR2 are PRHDT and FYEKMQ (reference sequence). The CDR3 DNA is TGTGCCAGCAGCCCGGGGACTAGCGGCTACGAGCAGTACTTC. This encodes CASSPGTSGYEQYF.

The chain recombines TRBV5-8 with TRBJ1-4; maybe TRBD1 (6 bases). Germline V gene sequence: CDR1 SGHTS, CDR2 YDEGEE. Trimming shortened V by 1 base and J by 3 bases, and 10 bases separated the two germline ends. The CDR3 sequence is 15 residues long. CDR3 nucleotides: TGTGCCAGCAGCTTGTTTGGGGGCCCTAATGAAAAACTGTTTTTT. Its protein product is CASSLFGGPNEKLFF. Together with reference TRBV5-8 and TRBJ1-4, the CDR3 gives the full variable domain: EAGVTQSPTHLIKTRGQQATLRCSPISGHTSVYWYQQALGLGLQFLLWYDEGEERNRGNFPPRFSGRQFPNYSSELNVNALELEDSALYLCASSLFGGPNEKLFFGSGTQLSVL.